This T cell receptor beta chain was captured by sequencing in a study of blood T cell repertoires in COVID-19. Study-level background: Specimens from acute and convalescent COVID-19 originated in the United States, Italy and Spain. T cells, B-cell-depleted T cells, or PBMCs supplied cDNA or gDNA.

This CDR3 spans 15 amino acids. Germline V CDR1 and CDR2: MRHNA, SNTAGT. The V gene lost 6 bases and the J gene lost 0 bases, with 14 bases spanning the gap. The authors' processing: From reference gene primer amplification, estimates of nucleated cell counts were derived. Sequencing was performed with immunoSEQ multiplex PCR; in TCRdb, only in-frame clones are kept and a portion is missing. V, J and clone size reflect that table, while D and trimming were determined from the DNA. The sample shows about 150,000 clones, roughly 86% of them seen only once. The genes are TRBV6-4 and TRBJ1-1; possible D gene TRBD1, 6 bases. Sequenced: peripheral blood. The sequence derives from a man aged 55-75 years with COVID-19, enrolled during active disease. In DNA, the CDR3 is TGTGCCAGCAGGCAGGAGGGGGGGATGAACACTGAAGCTTTCTTT. Amino acid sequence: CASRQEGGMNTEAFF.